This TCR beta chain was captured by sequencing in a study of blood T cells in healthy people across ages. Primers used in a second PCR of roughly 6 to 11 cycles were a sample-barcoded 5' primer and a J-beta primer mix. MiXCR, applied by TCRdb to the 5' RACE reads, yields one record per CDR3 protein. The profile shows 1.5 million or so distinct CDR3 sequences, 35% to 45% of them singletons. Per germline, CDR1 MNHNS and CDR2 SASEGT. The CDR3 length is 16 residues. The ends lost 6 bases at V and 4 bases at J; junction bases unmatched: 14. Points from the study as a whole: Samples with more naive T cells showed higher observed beta diversity. With unsorted PBMCs, a conclusive comparison of naive versus antigen-experienced cells was not possible. Diversity figures derived from one million T cells were judged to underestimate the true value.

This clonotype was counted a few times. Its target is unknown. Sample: blood. The receptor was isolated from a woman aged 18-35 years in good health. This chain connects TRBV6-1 to TRBJ1-2, with TRBD1 matching 7 bases. This CDR3 is CASSRQGDRGRYGYTF. In DNA form, the CDR3 reads TGTGCCAGCAGCCGACAGGGTGACCGGGGACGCTATGGCTACACCTTC.